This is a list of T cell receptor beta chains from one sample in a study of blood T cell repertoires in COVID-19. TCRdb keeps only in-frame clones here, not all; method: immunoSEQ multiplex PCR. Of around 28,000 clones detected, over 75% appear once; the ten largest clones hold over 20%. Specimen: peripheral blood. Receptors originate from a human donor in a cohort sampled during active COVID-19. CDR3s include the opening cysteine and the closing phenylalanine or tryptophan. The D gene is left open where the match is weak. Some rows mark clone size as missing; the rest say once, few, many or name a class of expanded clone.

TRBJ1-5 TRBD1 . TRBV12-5 CASGYGQADNQPQHF TGTGCTAGTGGTTACGGACAGGCCGACAATCAGCCCCAGCATTTT
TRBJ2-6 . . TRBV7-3 CASSLGRTGANVLTF TGTGCCAGCAGCCTGGGGAGAACTGGGGCCAACGTCCTGACTTTC
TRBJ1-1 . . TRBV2 CASAGANTEAFF TGTGCCAGCGCGGGGGCGAACACTGAAGCTTTCTTT
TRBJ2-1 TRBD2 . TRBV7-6 CASSFRRAGGLDEQFF TGTGCCAGCAGCTTCCGAAGAGCGGGGGGGCTCGATGAGCAGTTCTTC
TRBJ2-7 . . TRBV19 CASSTAYEQYF TGTGCCAGTAGTACCGCCTACGAGCAGTACTTC
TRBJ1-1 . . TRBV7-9 CASSSPRRAPKFDTEAFF TGTGCCAGCAGCTCCCCGAGGAGGGCTCCTAAGTTCGACACTGAAGCTTTCTTT
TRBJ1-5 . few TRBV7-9 CASSPDGYSNQPQHF TGTGCCAGCAGCCCTGACGGGTATAGCAATCAGCCCCAGCATTTT
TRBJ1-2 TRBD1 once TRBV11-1 CASSLGQGLSYTF TGTGCCAGCAGCTTAGGACAGGGGCTAAGCTACACCTTC
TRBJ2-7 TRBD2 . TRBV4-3 CASSTTSGVISYEQYF TGCGCCAGCAGCACAACTAGCGGGGTTATCTCCTACGAGCAGTACTTC
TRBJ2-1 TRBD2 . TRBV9 CASSAPQTGGLYNEQFF TGTGCCAGCAGCGCCCCTCAGACGGGGGGGCTTTACAATGAGCAGTTCTTC
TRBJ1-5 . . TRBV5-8 CASSPRRDSNQPQHF TGTGCCAGCAGCCCCCGGAGGGACAGCAATCAGCCCCAGCATTTT
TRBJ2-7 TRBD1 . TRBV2 CASRTRGQSSYEQYF TGTGCCAGCAGAACAAGGGGACAGAGCTCCTACGAGCAGTACTTC
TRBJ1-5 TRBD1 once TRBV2 CASRTGQGVYSNQPQHF TGTGCCAGCAGAACGGGACAGGGGGTGTATAGCAATCAGCCCCAGCATTTT
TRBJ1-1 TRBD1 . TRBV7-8 CASSLTGWGAEAFF TGTGCCAGCAGCTTGACAGGGTGGGGCGCTGAAGCTTTCTTT
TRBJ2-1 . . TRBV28 CASSLTTGERSYNEQFF TGTGCCAGCAGTTTAACCACCGGTGAGCGATCCTACAATGAGCAGTTCTTC
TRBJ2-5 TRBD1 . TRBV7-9 CASSQRQGQETQYF TGTGCCAGCAGTCAACGACAGGGACAAGAGACCCAGTACTTC
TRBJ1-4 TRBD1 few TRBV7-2 CASSYFGQGGEKLFF TGTGCCAGCAGTTACTTCGGACAGGGAGGAGAAAAACTGTTTTTT
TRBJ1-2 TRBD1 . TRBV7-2 CASRFSRDRAGYTF TGTGCCAGCAGGTTTTCCCGGGACAGGGCTGGCTACACCTTC
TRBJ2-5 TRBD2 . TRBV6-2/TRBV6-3 CASSPERLAGQKTQYF TGTGCCAGCAGCCCTGAGAGGCTAGCGGGGCAGAAGACCCAGTACTTC
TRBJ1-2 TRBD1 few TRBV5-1 CASSLVQGGYGYTF TGCGCCAGCAGCTTGGTCCAGGGGGGCTATGGCTACACCTTC
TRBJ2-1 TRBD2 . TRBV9 CASSPGLAQGEQFF TGTGCCAGCAGCCCGGGACTAGCGCAAGGTGAGCAGTTCTTC
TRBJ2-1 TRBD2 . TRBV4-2 CASSLGLAGGNNEQFF TGTGCCAGCAGCCTCGGCTTAGCGGGGGGTAATAATGAGCAGTTCTTC
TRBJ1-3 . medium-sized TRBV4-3 CASSQARRGSGNTIYF TGCGCCAGCAGCCAAGCTCGGCGGGGCTCTGGAAACACCATATATTTT
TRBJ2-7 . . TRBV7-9 CASSLGGGGGEQYF TGTGCCAGCAGCTTAGGAGGGGGGGGAGGCGAGCAGTACTTC
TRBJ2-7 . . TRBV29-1 CSVEGQADTSYEQYF TGCAGCGTTGAAGGGCAGGCAGATACCTCCTACGAGCAGTACTTC
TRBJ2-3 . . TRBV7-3 CASSLVSTDTQYF TGTGCCAGCAGCTTAGTAAGCACAGATACGCAGTATTTT
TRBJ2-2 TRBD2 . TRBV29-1 CSVGGASGRNTGELFF TGCAGCGTGGGCGGTGCTAGCGGGCGAAACACCGGGGAGCTGTTTTTT
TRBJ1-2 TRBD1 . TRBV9 CASSFTGGDGYTF TGTGCCAGCAGTTTTACAGGGGGGGACGGCTACACCTTC
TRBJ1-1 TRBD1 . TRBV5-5 CASSVGQGNTEAFF TGTGCCAGCAGCGTGGGACAGGGGAACACTGAAGCTTTCTTT
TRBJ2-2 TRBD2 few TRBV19 CASSSASGGPGELFF TGTGCCAGTAGTAGTGCTAGCGGGGGGCCTGGGGAGCTGTTTTTT
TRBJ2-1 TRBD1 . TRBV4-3 CASNDRGLNNEQFF TGCGCCAGCAATGACAGGGGTTTGAACAATGAGCAGTTCTTC
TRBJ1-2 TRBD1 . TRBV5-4 CASSPRGLLGYTF TGTGCCAGCAGCCCCAGGGGGCTTCTGGGCTACACCTTC
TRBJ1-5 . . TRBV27 CASSWRGNQPQHF TGTGCCAGCAGTTGGCGGGGCAATCAGCCCCAGCATTTT
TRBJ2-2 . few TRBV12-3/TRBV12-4 CASSPPGGELFF TGTGCCAGCAGCCCCCCAGGGGGGGAGCTGTTTTTT
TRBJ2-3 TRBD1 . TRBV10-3 CAIRGQGGNTQYF TGTGCCATCAGAGGACAGGGCGGGAATACGCAGTATTTT
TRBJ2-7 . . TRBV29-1 CSVETILAGHPYEQYF TGCAGCGTTGAAACAATCCTCGCAGGGCACCCCTACGAGCAGTACTTC
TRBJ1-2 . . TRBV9 CASSVGGRAYGYTF TGTGCCAGCAGCGTAGGAGGGAGAGCCTATGGCTACACCTTC
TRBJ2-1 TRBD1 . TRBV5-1 CASSFLGTGAYNEQFF TGCGCCAGCAGCTTCTTGGGGACAGGGGCGTACAATGAGCAGTTCTTC
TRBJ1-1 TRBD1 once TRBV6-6 CASSYQGASEAFF TGTGCCAGCAGTTACCAGGGGGCTTCGGAAGCTTTCTTT
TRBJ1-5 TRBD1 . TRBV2 CASSGGQGNYQPQHF TGTGCCAGCAGTGGGGGACAGGGAAACTATCAGCCCCAGCATTTT
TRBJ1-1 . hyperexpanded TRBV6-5 CASSHQGSTEAFF TGTGCCAGCAGCCATCAGGGGAGCACTGAAGCTTTCTTT
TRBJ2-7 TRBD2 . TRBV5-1 CASSEGPSGGLAYEQYF TGCGCCAGCAGCGAGGGGCCTAGCGGGGGGCTAGCCTACGAGCAGTACTTC
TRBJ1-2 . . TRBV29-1 CSVRPQTYGYTF TGCAGCGTTCGTCCACAAACCTATGGCTACACCTTC
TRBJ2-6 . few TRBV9 CASSKQQSSGANVLTF TGTGCCAGCAGCAAGCAACAGAGCTCTGGGGCCAACGTCCTGACTTTC
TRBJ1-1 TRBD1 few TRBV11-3 CASSVRTSGQGSGAFF TGTGCCAGCAGCGTTAGAACATCGGGACAGGGTTCTGGCGCTTTCTTT
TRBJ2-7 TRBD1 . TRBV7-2 CASSFTGVEQYF TGTGCCAGCAGCTTCACAGGGGTCGAGCAGTACTTC
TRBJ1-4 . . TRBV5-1 CASSLGRGTNEKLFF TGCGCCAGCAGCTTAGGCCGGGGAACTAATGAAAAACTGTTTTTT